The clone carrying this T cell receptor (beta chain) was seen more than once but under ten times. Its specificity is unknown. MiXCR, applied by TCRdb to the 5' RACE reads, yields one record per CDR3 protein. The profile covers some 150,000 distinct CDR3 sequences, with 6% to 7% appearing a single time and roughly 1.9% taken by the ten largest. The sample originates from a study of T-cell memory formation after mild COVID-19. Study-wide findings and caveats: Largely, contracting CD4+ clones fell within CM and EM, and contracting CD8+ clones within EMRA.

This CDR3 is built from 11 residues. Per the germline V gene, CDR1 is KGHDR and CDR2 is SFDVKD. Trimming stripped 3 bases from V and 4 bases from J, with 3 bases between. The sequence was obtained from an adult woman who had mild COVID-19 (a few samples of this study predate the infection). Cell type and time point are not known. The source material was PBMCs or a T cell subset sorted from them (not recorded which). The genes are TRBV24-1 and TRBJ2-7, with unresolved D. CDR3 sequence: CATSDRYEQYF. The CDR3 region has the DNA TGTGCCACCAGTGATCGATACGAGCAGTACTTC.